Each of the 32 T cell receptor beta chains below was sequenced from the same sample in a study of CD8 T cells in Susac syndrome (dated by TCRdb to between 2018 and 2020). Library creation used the immunoSEQ multiplex PCR assay. RNA was extracted using the RNeasy kit, and roughly 0.5 to 1 microgram was reverse transcribed with random hexamers. TCRdb reworked the public reads: Q25 trimming with fastp, MiXCR clone assembly, productive beta chains retained. Here each entry gathers all rows of one CDR3 protein and keeps the most common genes and DNA. Present in this sample are about 19,000 distinct CDR3 sequences, approximately 95% of which were seen just once. Around 0.21% of the sample is taken by the ten largest. Sequencing input: CD8+ T cells from PBMCs. The receptor set was obtained from a human donor in good health.

V is TRBV7-9 and J is TRBJ2-3, with a weak D call TRBD2 (5 bases). The CDR3 extends over 18 amino acids. Trimming removed 4 bases at V and 1 base at J, with 21 bases between. CDR1 is SEHNR and CDR2 is FQNEAQ in the germline V gene (reference sequence). CDR3 loop: CASSSPSGMNPRTDTQYF. For the CDR3, the DNA is TGTGCCAGCAGCTCGCCCAGCGGCATGAACCCGCGCACAGATACGCAGTATTTT.

This clonotype turned up a few times. This chain uses TRBV15 with TRBJ2-5, with TRBD2 identical over 8 bases. The J segment lost 4 bases and the V segment lost 5 bases, leaving 12 bases of the junction unmatched. Germline lookup yields CDR1 LNHNV and CDR2 YYDKDF (reference sequence). The CDR3 has 16 residues. This chain's CDR3 is CATSPVGREIAETQYF. CDR3 coding DNA: TGTGCCACCAGCCCCGTCGGGAGGGAGATTGCAGAGACCCAGTACTTC.

The rearrangement links TRBV3-1 to TRBJ2-1, with 9 bases aligning to TRBD2. V shed 7 bases and J 10 bases; nucleotides not matched to a gene: 14. The V gene's germline CDR1 is LGHDT and CDR2 YNNKEL (reference sequence). The CDR3 sequence is 15 residues long. CDR3 in DNA: TGTGCCAGCACAGATGGGACTAGCTTCCTGCTGGAGCAGTTCTTC. Translation gives CASTDGTSFLLEQFF.

This chain connects TRBV29-1 to TRBJ2-7; 8 positions match TRBD1. The CDR3 contains 12 residues. Trimming cost V 4 bases and J 2 bases; bases outside gene matches: 1. The V gene's germline CDR1 is SQVTM and CDR2 ANQGSEA. CDR3 loop: CSVVRGPYEQYF. The CDR3 coding sequence is TGCAGCGTTGTCAGGGGGCCCTACGAGCAGTACTTC.

To note about this clonotype: The germline gene is not matched at one end of the junction; a read error may be the cause. Here the CDR3 reads CSVEGLEGTPLF. In DNA, the CDR3 is TGCAGCGTCGAGGGATTGGAGGGGACACCGCTCTTC. The chain uses TRBV29-1 and TRBJ2-7, with D perhaps TRBD1 or TRBD2 (6 bases each). CDR1 and CDR2 (germline): SQVTM, ANQGSEA. This CDR3 contains 12 residues.

The J gene is TRBJ2-2, the V gene TRBV27, with TRBD2 matching 8 bases. In germline, CDR1 is MNHEY, CDR2 SMNVEV (reference sequence). The length of the CDR3 is 17 residues. V shed 6 bases and J 5 bases; nucleotides not matched to a gene: 14. The CDR3 loop reads CASSKMRMAGGTGELFF. The CDR3 nucleotides are TGTGCCAGCAGCAAGATGCGTATGGCGGGAGGAACCGGGGAGCTGTTTTTT.

The V and J genes are TRBV29-1 and TRBJ2-7; D unresolved. This CDR3 is built from 10 residues. Looked up from germline, CDR1 is SQVTM and CDR2 is ANQGSEA. V lost 4 bases, J lost 7 bases, and 8 bases lay in between. The CDR3 here is CSVVGFEQYF. In DNA form, the CDR3 reads TGCAGCGTTGTAGGTTTTGAGCAGTACTTC.

This sequence joins TRBV6-5 and TRBJ2-2; D gene uncertain. This CDR3 has 14 residues. Germline V gives CDR1 MNHEY, CDR2 SVGAGI. The V gene lost 6 bases and the J gene lost 1 base, with 9 bases spanning the gap. CDR3 protein: CASSGEENTGELFF. The CDR3 bases are TGTGCCAGCAGCGGAGAGGAGAACACCGGGGAGCTGTTTTTT.

This clonotype appeared a single time. The chain couples TRBV20-1 to TRBJ2-3; 8 bases fit TRBD2. The germline V gene has CDR1 DFQATT and CDR2 SNEGSKA (reference sequence). J gave up 2 bases and V 6 bases, and 10 bases lay outside the gene matches. This CDR3 region has 15 residues. CDR3: CSARTSQGITDTQYF. CDR3 DNA: TGCAGTGCCAGGACTAGCCAAGGGATCACAGATACGCAGTATTTT.

This rearrangement joins TRBV3-1 to TRBJ2-5, with D possibly matching TRBD1 (6 bases). CDR3 length: 19 residues. V gave up 4 bases and J gave up 0 bases, with 24 bases separating them. Looked up from germline, CDR1 is LGHDT and CDR2 is YNNKEL (reference sequence). The CDR3 loop reads CASSRLVRLWTADQETQYF. The CDR3, as DNA: TGTGCCAGCAGCCGTTTGGTCCGGTTGTGGACAGCAGACCAAGAGACCCAGTACTTC.

The chain links TRBV27 to TRBJ2-2, with D possibly TRBD1 on 5 matching bases. The germline V gene has CDR1 MNHEY and CDR2 SMNVEV (reference sequence). The CDR3 consists of 15 residues. V gave up 5 bases and J gave up 4 bases, with 14 bases separating them. This CDR3 reads CASSTIDRVTGELFF. The CDR3 nucleotides read TGTGCCAGCAGTACCATCGACAGAGTCACCGGGGAGCTGTTTTTT.

The genes are TRBV7-9 and TRBJ2-7; perhaps TRBD2 as D (6 bases). This CDR3 is 17 amino acids long. Trimming took 3 bases from V and 0 from J, leaving 18 bases between them. In germline, CDR1 is SEHNR, CDR2 FQNEAQ (reference sequence). The CDR3 region is CASSLGGEGTGSYEQYF. DNA for the CDR3: TGTGCCAGCAGCTTGGGTGGGGAAGGGACTGGCTCCTACGAGCAGTACTTC.

The rearrangement uses TRBV20-1 and TRBJ2-1; D not certain. Germline V gives CDR1 DFQATT, CDR2 SNEGSKA (reference sequence). This CDR3 spans 15 amino acids. With 0 bases removed from V and 8 bases from J, the gap between germline ends came to 17 bases. Here the CDR3 DNA reads TGCAGTGCTAGAGAAATTTGGCAGGCCGAGGATGAGCAGTTCTTC. Its translation is CSAREIWQAEDEQFF.

The chain has TRBV27 and TRBJ2-1; 9 nucleotides line up with TRBD1. In germline, CDR1 is MNHEY, CDR2 SMNVEV (reference sequence). The CDR3 sequence is 19 residues long. Trimming took 2 bases from V and 3 from J; bases not matched to a gene: 14. The CDR3 DNA is TGTGCCAGCAGTTTACCCCCATTCACCGGGACAGGGCTCTACAATGAGCAGTTCTTC. This codes for CASSLPPFTGTGLYNEQFF.

This clonotype was detected once. This rearrangement joins TRBV20-1 to TRBJ2-7; tentative D call: TRBD2 (6 bases). Germline lookup yields CDR1 DFQATT and CDR2 SNEGSKA (reference sequence). V was cut by 5 bases and J by 2 bases, with 13 bases left in between. This CDR3 is 13 amino acids long. CDR3 in amino acids: CSARDFVTYEQYF. The CDR3 DNA is TGCAGTGCTCGGGACTTCGTCACCTACGAGCAGTACTTC.

The rearrangement uses TRBV7-9 and TRBJ2-3, with D perhaps matching TRBD2 (5 bases). Trimming removed 5 bases at V and 13 bases at J, with 16 bases between. Germline V lookup: CDR1 SEHNR, CDR2 FQNEAQ (reference sequence). This CDR3 has 12 amino acids. CDR3 protein: CASSAGVGWEYF. The CDR3 DNA sequence: TGTGCCAGCAGCGCCGGGGTCGGATGGGAGTATTTT.

The CDR3 nucleotides are TGTGCCAGCAGTTTCCGGACCACATCGGATGAGCAGTTCTTC. As protein: CASSFRTTSDEQFF. The chain carries TRBV12-3 or TRBV12-4 and TRBJ2-1; D is undetermined. This CDR3 is built from 14 residues. Between the trimmed V and J ends, which lost 3 bases and 8 bases, there was a span of 14 bases.

The V gene is TRBV15, the J gene TRBJ2-7, with D perhaps matching TRBD2 (6 bases). The CDR3 consists of 16 residues. Germline V gene sequence: CDR1 LNHNV, CDR2 YYDKDF (reference sequence). The V end was cut by 2 bases, the J end by 2 bases, with 16 bases between. The DNA for the CDR3 is TGTGCCACCAGCAGACCGGATAGCGGAGCTCCCTACGAGCAGTACTTC. It specifies CATSRPDSGAPYEQYF.

This clonotype was observed once. This sequence joins TRBV7-2 and TRBJ1-1; D remains unclear. CDR1 and CDR2 (germline): SGHTA, FQGNSA. V shed 1 base and J shed 1 base, with 7 bases lying between them. This CDR3 has 14 residues. CDR3 nucleotides: TGTGCCAGCAGCTTAGAACAGAGGAACACTGAAGCTTTCTTT. It codes for CASSLEQRNTEAFF.

This sequence joins TRBV2 and TRBJ1-5, with 7 bases that match TRBD1. V was clipped by 6 bases and J by 7 bases; unmatched bases: 12. The CDR3 contains 15 residues. CDR1 SNHLY and CDR2 FYNNEI come from the germline V gene. In DNA form, the CDR3 reads TGTGCCAGCAGACAGGGGTCAATGTTTGAGCAGCCCCAGCATTTT. Its protein is CASRQGSMFEQPQHF.

V and J are TRBV24-1 and TRBJ2-3, with D hard to call. This CDR3 has 13 amino acids. Germline values: CDR1 KGHDR, CDR2 SFDVKD. Trimming took 1 base from V and 7 from J, leaving 8 bases between them. CDR3 sequence (DNA): TGTGCCACCAGTGATTTTGCTGCCCATACGCAGTATTTT. Translating gives CATSDFAAHTQYF.

The genes are TRBV29-1 and TRBJ2-7, with D perhaps matching TRBD2 (5 bases). This CDR3 comprises 14 residues. Looked up from germline, CDR1 is SQVTM and CDR2 is ANQGSEA. Trimming pared 4 bases from V and 2 bases from J, leaving 15 bases between. CDR3 in amino acids: CSVVTRTGTYEQYF. In DNA form, the CDR3 reads TGCAGCGTTGTAACTAGGACGGGCACCTACGAGCAGTACTTC.

V gene TRBV3-1 combines with J gene TRBJ2-7, with 9 bases that match TRBD2. This CDR3 spans 16 amino acids. From germline, CDR1 is LGHDT and CDR2 YNNKEL (reference sequence). With V trimmed by 0 bases and J by 2 bases, 5 bases remained unmatched. DNA of the CDR3: TGTGCCAGCAGCCAAGAAGGTCTAGCGGGAACCTACGAGCAGTACTTC. Translated: CASSQEGLAGTYEQYF.

This clonotype has only one observation. The chain uses TRBV5-1 and TRBJ2-2; D is unresolved. The ends were cut back, 1 base at V and 5 bases at J, with 9 bases in the middle. CDR3 length: 14 residues. The germline gives CDR1 SGHRS, CDR2 YFSETQ. For the CDR3, the DNA is TGCGCCAGCAGCTTGAGTCTATCAACCGGGGAGCTGTTTTTT. Translation: CASSLSLSTGELFF.

The V and J genes are TRBV27 and TRBJ1-1; tentative D call: TRBD1 (6 bases). The V end was cut by 3 bases, the J end by 4 bases, with 15 bases between. The CDR3 consists of 15 residues. CDR1 is MNHEY and CDR2 is SMNVEV in the germline V gene (reference sequence). The chain's CDR3 is CASSFTGIAGTEAFF. CDR3 nucleotides: TGTGCCAGCAGTTTTACAGGGATAGCTGGCACTGAAGCTTTCTTT.

The rearrangement links TRBV15 to TRBJ2-7; 7 nucleotides align to TRBD1. This CDR3 comprises 15 residues. The V gene end was trimmed by 3 bases and the J gene end by 3 bases; junction bases not matched to a gene: 8. From germline, CDR1 is LNHNV and CDR2 YYDKDF (reference sequence). The CDR3 DNA follows: TGTGCCACCAGCAGTTCCAGGGGGACATACTACGAGCAGTACTTC. Translated, it gives CATSSSRGTYYEQYF.

This clonotype was recorded once. The rearrangement links TRBV7-9 to TRBJ1-4, with D possibly being TRBD1 (5 bases). Between the trimmed V and J ends, which lost 5 bases and 6 bases, there was a span of 22 bases. CDR1 and CDR2 (germline): SEHNR, FQNEAQ (reference sequence). The CDR3 is 17 residues long. CDR3 region: CASSAVTTGTWDEKLFF. CDR3 bases: TGTGCCAGCAGCGCAGTCACCACCGGGACCTGGGATGAAAAACTGTTTTTT.

V is TRBV7-8 and J is TRBJ1-1, with TRBD1 identical over 7 bases. The CDR3 contains 14 residues. V shed 3 bases, J shed 10 bases, and the junction held 11 bases outside the gene matches. CDR1 and CDR2 from the germline V gene are SGHVS and FQNEAQ. Written as DNA, the CDR3 is TGTGCCAGCAGCTTTGACAGGGTTAATAGGGGAGCTTTCTTT. Translation: CASSFDRVNRGAFF.

The V and J genes are TRBV6-2 or TRBV6-3 and TRBJ1-2; 7 bases fit TRBD1. CDR3 size: 16 residues. With 5 bases clipped from V and 5 bases from J, the junction kept 14 bases outside the gene matches. Germline values: CDR1 MNHEY, CDR2 SVGEGT. CDR3 nucleotides: TGTGCCAGCAGTCAACGCGTGGGGACAGCTCTGTATGGCTACACCTTC. Its translation is CASSQRVGTALYGYTF.

The J gene is TRBJ2-7, the V gene TRBV27; 11 positions match TRBD2. This CDR3 is 15 amino acids long. V was pared by 5 bases and J by 3 bases, with 6 bases of the junction left unmatched. In germline, CDR1 is MNHEY, CDR2 SMNVEV (reference sequence). The chain's CDR3 is CASSPGTSGVYEQYV. As DNA, the CDR3 is TGTGCCAGCAGTCCCGGGACTAGCGGCGTCTACGAGCAGTACGTC.

The CDR3 reads CATSDLFEQGLAGELFF. As DNA, the CDR3 is TGTGCCACCAGTGATTTGTTCGAACAGGGGTTGGCCGGGGAGCTGTTTTTT. The chain combines TRBV24-1 with TRBJ2-2, with 7 nucleotides matching TRBD1. CDR1 and CDR2 from the germline V gene are KGHDR and SFDVKD. The trim removed 0 bases at V and 6 bases at J, leaving 9 bases unmatched. The CDR3 has 17 amino acids.

The rearrangement joins TRBV24-1 to TRBJ1-2; D gene unclear. Germline V gives CDR1 KGHDR, CDR2 SFDVKD. The CDR3 runs to 12 residues. Between the trimmed V and J ends, which lost 2 bases and 4 bases, there was a span of 4 bases. As DNA, the CDR3 is TGTGCCACCAGTGATTCCGGCTATGGCTACACCTTC. Its protein product is CATSDSGYGYTF.